Listed below are T cell receptor beta chains from one sample, sequenced in a study of T cells in Graves' hyperthyroidism and ophthalmopathy. From the multiplex PCR reads, TCRdb called clonotypes with MiXCR, one entry per CDR3 protein. The sample holds under 400,000 distinct CDR3 sequences, roughly 25% seen once. The source material was blood. The source of these receptors is a man between 45 and 60 years old with Graves' hyperthyroidism. CDR3s include the opening cysteine and the closing phenylalanine or tryptophan. The D gene is left open where the match is weak. Size is omitted from some rows. Given values are once, few, many or a class for expanded clones.

clone size	V gene	D gene	J gene	CDR3 protein	CDR3 DNA
many	TRBV7-3	TRBD2	TRBJ2-1	CASSTGLAGADEQFF	TGTGCCAGCAGCACGGGACTAGCGGGAGCCGATGAGCAGTTCTTC
few	TRBV11-1	-	TRBJ2-7	CASSFLRGGYEQYF	TGTGCCAGCAGCTTCCTCAGGGGCGGCTACGAGCAGTACTTC
-	TRBV13	TRBD2	TRBJ2-4	CASSPGLVSNIQYF	TGTGCCAGCAGCCCGGGACTAGTTTCGAACATTCAGTACTTC
-	TRBV10-3	-	TRBJ2-3	CAISDPSGTDTQYF	TGTGCCATCAGTGACCCCTCTGGGACAGATACGCAGTATTTT
few	TRBV12-5	TRBD1	TRBJ2-1	CASGQYRGPNNEQFF	TGTGCTAGTGGTCAGTACAGGGGGCCGAACAATGAGCAGTTCTTC
-	TRBV3-1	TRBD1	TRBJ1-4	CASRQYGPGQGNRLFF	TGTGCCAGCAGACAATACGGCCCCGGACAGGGAAACAGACTGTTTTTT
few	TRBV5-6	-	TRBJ2-1	CASSSSWGEQFF	TGTGCCAGCAGCTCCTCGTGGGGTGAGCAGTTCTTC
many	TRBV2	TRBD1	TRBJ2-7	CASSYGTGRYEQYF	TGTGCCAGCAGTTACGGGACAGGGAGGTACGAGCAGTACTTC
many	TRBV7-3	-	TRBJ2-3	CASSLRGGGSGPSDTQYF	TGTGCCAGCAGCTTAAGGGGGGGCGGGAGCGGACCTTCAGATACGCAGTATTTT
few	TRBV7-2	-	TRBJ1-5	CASSFGHSSNQPQHF	TGTGCCAGCAGCTTCGGACACAGTAGCAATCAGCCCCAGCATTTT